This T cell receptor beta chain was observed in a study of technical replicates of blood from a few donors. The table lists this clone with a count of one. V shed 3 bases and J shed 4 bases, with 9 bases lying between them. CDR3 length equals 13 residues. The germline CDR1 and CDR2 sequences are MNHEY and SMNVEV (reference sequence). TCRdb's table, derived via immunoSEQ multiplex PCR, lists solely in-frame clones and lacks some. The sample holds tens of thousands of clones, just under 95% seen once. The source of this sequence is a human donor in good health. Sequenced material: T cells isolated from PBMCs. This chain joins TRBV27 and TRBJ2-5; D remains unclear. The CDR3 spells CASSFSGSETQYF. In nucleotides, the CDR3 is TGTGCCAGCAGTTTTTCCGGGTCAGAGACCCAGTACTTC.